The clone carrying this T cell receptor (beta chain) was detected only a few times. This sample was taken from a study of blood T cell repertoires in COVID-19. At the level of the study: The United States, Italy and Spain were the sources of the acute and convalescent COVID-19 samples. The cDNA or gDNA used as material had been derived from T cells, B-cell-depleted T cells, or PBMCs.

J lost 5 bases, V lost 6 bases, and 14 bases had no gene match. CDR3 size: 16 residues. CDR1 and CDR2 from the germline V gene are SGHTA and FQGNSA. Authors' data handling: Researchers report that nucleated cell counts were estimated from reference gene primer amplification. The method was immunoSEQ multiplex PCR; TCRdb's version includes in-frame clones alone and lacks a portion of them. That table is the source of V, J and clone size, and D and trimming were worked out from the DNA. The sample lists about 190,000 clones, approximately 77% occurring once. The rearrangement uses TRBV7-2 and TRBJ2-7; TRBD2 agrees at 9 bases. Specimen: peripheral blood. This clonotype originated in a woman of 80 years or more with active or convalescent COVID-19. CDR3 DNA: TGTGCCAGCAGACCTCCTGGGCGGGAGGGTCTGGACGAGCAGTACTTC. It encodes CASRPPGREGLDEQYF.